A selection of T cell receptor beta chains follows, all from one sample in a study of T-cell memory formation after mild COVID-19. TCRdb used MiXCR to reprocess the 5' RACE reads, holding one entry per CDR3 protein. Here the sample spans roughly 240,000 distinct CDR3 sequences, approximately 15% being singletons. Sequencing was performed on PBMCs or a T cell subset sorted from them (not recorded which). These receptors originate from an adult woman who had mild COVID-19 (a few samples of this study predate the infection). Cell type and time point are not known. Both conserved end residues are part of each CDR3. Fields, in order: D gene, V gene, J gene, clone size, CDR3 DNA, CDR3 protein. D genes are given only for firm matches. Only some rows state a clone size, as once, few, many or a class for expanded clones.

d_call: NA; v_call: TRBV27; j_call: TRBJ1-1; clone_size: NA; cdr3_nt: TGTGCCAGCAGTTTCCGGGGGCAGGCCAGCACTGAAGCTTTCTTT; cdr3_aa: CASSFRGQASTEAFF
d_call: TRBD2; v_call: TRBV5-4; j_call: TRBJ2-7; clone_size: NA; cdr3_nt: TGTGCCAGCAGCCGAGGACTAGCGGGGCCCAGCTCCTACGAGCAGTACTTC; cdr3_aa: CASSRGLAGPSSYEQYF
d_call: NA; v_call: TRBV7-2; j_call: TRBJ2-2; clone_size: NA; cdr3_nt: TGTGCCAGCAGCTCAGCGGAAACGCGCACCGGGGAGCTGTTTTTT; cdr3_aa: CASSSAETRTGELFF
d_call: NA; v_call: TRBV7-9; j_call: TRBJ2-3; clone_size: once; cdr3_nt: TGTGCCAGCAGCTCTGGTAGTTCAGCAGATACGCAGTATTTT; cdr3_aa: CASSSGSSADTQYF
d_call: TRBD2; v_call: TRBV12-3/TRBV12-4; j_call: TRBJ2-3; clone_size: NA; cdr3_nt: TGTGCCAGCAGTTTAGGGCGGGGGGGCCAGGATACGCAGTATTTT; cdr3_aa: CASSLGRGGQDTQYF
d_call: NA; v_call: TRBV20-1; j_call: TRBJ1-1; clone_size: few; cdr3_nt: TGCAGTGCTAGACCTCCTGGCCTCGCCAACACTGAAGCTTTCTTT; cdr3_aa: CSARPPGLANTEAFF
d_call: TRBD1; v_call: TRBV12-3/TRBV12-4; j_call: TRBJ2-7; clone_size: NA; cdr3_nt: TGTGCCAGCAGTCTGGACAGGCCCCAGGACGAGCAGTACTTC; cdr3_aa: CASSLDRPQDEQYF
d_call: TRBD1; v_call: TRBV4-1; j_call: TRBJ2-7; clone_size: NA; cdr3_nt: TGCGCCAGCAGCCTCCTAGGGACAGACTCCTACGAGCAGTACTTC; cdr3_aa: CASSLLGTDSYEQYF
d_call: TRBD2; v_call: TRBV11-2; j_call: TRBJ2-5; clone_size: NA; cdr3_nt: TGTGCCAGCAGCCGACTAGCGGGAAGAGAGACCCAGTACTTC; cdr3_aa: CASSRLAGRETQYF
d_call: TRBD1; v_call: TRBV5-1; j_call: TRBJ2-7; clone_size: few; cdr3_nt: TGCGCCAGCAACCTCCGGGACAGGGGGCTCCACGAGCAGTACTTC; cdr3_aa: CASNLRDRGLHEQYF
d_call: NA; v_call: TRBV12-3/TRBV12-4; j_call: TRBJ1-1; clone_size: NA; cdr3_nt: TGTGCCAGCAGTTTGTGGAGTCTGGCTGAAGCTTTCTTT; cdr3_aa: CASSLWSLAEAFF
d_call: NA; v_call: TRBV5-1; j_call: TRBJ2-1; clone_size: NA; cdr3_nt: TGCGCCAGCAGTGACTACTACAATGAGCAGTTCTTC; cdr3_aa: CASSDYYNEQFF
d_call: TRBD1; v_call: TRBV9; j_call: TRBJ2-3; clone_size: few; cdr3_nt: TGTGCCAGCAGCGCCGATCGTCTGGACAGGTCCTATACAGATACGCAGTATTTT; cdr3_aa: CASSADRLDRSYTDTQYF
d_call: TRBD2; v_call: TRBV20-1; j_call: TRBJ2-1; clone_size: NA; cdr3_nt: TGCAGTGCTAGGACCCTAGCGGGGGGGAACTACAATGAGCAGTTCTTC; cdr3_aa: CSARTLAGGNYNEQFF
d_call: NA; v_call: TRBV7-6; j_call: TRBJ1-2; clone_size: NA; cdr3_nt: TGTGCCAGCAGCTTACAGGGAGGGGGAGACTATGGCTACACCTTC; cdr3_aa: CASSLQGGGDYGYTF
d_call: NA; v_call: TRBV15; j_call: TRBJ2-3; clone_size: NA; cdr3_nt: TGTGCCACCAGCAGAGATGGGGGGAGTACAGATACGCAGTATTTT; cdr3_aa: CATSRDGGSTDTQYF